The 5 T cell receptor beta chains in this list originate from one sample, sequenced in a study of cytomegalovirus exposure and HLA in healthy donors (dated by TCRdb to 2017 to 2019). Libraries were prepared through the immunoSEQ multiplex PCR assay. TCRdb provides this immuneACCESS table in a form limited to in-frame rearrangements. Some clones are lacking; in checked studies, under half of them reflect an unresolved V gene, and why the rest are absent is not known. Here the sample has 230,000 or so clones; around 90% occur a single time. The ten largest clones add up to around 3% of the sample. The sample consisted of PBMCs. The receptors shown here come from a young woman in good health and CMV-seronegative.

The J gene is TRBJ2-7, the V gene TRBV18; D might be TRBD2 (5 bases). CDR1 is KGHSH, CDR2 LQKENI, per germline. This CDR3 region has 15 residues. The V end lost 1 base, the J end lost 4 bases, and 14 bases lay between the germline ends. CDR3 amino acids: CASSPLSDLPYEQYF. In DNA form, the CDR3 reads TGTGCCAGCTCACCACTTAGCGATCTACCTTACGAGCAGTACTTC.

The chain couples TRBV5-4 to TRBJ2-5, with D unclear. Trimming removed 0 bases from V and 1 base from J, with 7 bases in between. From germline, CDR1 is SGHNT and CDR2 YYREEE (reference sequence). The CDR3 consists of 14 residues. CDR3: CASSLVPVQETQYF. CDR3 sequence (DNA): TGTGCCAGCAGCTTGGTCCCAGTCCAAGAGACCCAGTACTTC. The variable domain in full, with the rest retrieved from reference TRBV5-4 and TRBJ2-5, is ETGVTQSPTHLIKTRGQQVTLRCSSQSGHNTVSWYQQALGQGPQFIFQYYREEENGRGNFPPRFSGLQFPNYSSELNVNALELDDSALYLCASSLVPVQETQYFGPGTRLLVL.

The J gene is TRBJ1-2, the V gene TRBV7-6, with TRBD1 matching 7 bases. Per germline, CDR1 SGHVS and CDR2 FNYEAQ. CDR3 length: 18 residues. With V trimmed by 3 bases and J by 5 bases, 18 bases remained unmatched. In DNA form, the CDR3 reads TGTGCCAGCAGCTTGGATACAGGGGAAATGTTTGGTTTTTATGGCTACACCTTC. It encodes CASSLDTGEMFGFYGYTF.

CDR3 sequence: CASSLWDSGTDTQYF. As DNA, the CDR3 is TGTGCCAGCAGTTTATGGGATAGCGGGACAGATACGCAGTATTTT. The rearrangement links TRBV27 to TRBJ2-3; 7 bases agree with TRBD2. Per the germline V gene, CDR1 is MNHEY and CDR2 is SMNVEV (reference sequence). V was pared by 1 base and J by 3 bases, with 4 bases of the junction left unmatched. The CDR3 is 15 residues long.

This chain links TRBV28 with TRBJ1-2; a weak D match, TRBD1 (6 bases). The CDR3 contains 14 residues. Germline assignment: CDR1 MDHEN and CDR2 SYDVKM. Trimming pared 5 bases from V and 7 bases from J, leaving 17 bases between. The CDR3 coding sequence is TGTGCCAGCAGTGCCCAGGGGCCCACCTTTGGCTACACCTTC. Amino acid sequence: CASSAQGPTFGYTF.